The text below deals with one TCR beta chain. Antigen: not known. Germline V gene data show CDR1 as KGHSH and CDR2 as LQKENI. The ends lost 2 bases at V and 6 bases at J; junction bases unmatched: 9. This CDR3 comprises 15 residues. The data were taken from a study of a mutant IDH1 vaccine in newly diagnosed glioma. Overall study context: Former treatment meant radiotherapy, temozolomide, or both; the majority had gotten both. V12 took place at week 35, and V13 at week 47.

Study results and limitations: Variations in leading peripheral T cell clonotypes appeared to have no connection with pseudoprogression.

Here immunoSEQ multiplex PCR was the method, and the copy in TCRdb shows in-frame clones only, minus some. The sample includes 30,000 to 40,000 clones, around 90% seen only once; the top ten take 5.1%. Time point described: week 47, end of study. Vaccination used 300 ug of mutant IDH1 20-mer peptide per dose, with topical imiquimod. Each astrocytoma in the donors was new, WHO grade 3 or 4, IDH1-mutant and ATRX-lost. The chain recombines TRBV18 with TRBJ2-7, with 8 bases that match TRBD1. The sequenced sample was PBMCs, obtained from a glioma patient whose treatment included an IDH1 peptide vaccine. This clonotype was sampled from a woman in her 40s with glioma. CDR3 nucleotide sequence: TGTGCCAGCTCACCAGGGGCCAGGGGGCACGGCGAGCAGTACTTC. This codes for CASSPGARGHGEQYF.